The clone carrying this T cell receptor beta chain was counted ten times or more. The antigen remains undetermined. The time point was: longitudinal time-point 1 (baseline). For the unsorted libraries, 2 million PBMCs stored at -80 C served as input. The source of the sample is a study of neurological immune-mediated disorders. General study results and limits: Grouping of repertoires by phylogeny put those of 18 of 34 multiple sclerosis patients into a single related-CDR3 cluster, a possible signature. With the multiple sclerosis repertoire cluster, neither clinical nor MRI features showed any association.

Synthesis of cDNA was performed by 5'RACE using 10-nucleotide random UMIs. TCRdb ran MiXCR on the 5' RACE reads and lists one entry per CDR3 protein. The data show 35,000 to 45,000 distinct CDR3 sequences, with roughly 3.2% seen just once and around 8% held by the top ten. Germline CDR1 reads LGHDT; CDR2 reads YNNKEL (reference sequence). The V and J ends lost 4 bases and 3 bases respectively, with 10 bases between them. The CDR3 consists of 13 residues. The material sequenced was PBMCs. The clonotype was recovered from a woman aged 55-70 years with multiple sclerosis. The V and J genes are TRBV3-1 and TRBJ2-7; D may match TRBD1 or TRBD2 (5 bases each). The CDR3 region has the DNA TGTGCCAGCAGCCGGGGGAATAACTACGAGCAGTACTTC. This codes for CASSRGNNYEQYF.